A selection of T cell receptor beta chains follows, all from one sample in a study of cytomegalovirus exposure and HLA in healthy donors. The data were produced by immunoSEQ multiplex PCR, yet TCRdb's version contains in-frame clones alone and is incomplete. The repertoire holds approximately 220,000 clones, with more than 60% as singletons. Specimen: PBMCs. The receptors here all came from a girl aged 2 to 9 in good health and CMV-seronegative. Both conserved end residues are part of each CDR3. The D gene is left open where the match is weak. Size is omitted from some rows. Given values are once, few, many or a class for expanded clones.

-,TRBJ1-5,TRBV7-8,-,TGTGCCAGCAGCTTAGGTCCCGGGGGTCCTACAAATCAGCCCCAGCATTTT,CASSLGPGGPTNQPQHF
TRBD1,TRBJ1-1,TRBV5-1,-,TGCGCCAGCAGTTGGGGACAGTACACTGAAGCTTTCTTT,CASSWGQYTEAFF
-,TRBJ2-3,TRBV19,-,TGTGCCAGTAGTATGGAGGGTGGCACAGATACGCAGTATTTT,CASSMEGGTDTQYF
TRBD2,TRBJ2-7,TRBV7-6,-,TGTGCCAGCAGCTTAGAAAGCGGGAGGGCCGGCCACGAGCAGTACTTC,CASSLESGRAGHEQYF
TRBD2,TRBJ2-2,TRBV7-9,-,TGTGCCAGCAGCTCGCGGGGGGACAACACCGGGGAGCTGTTTTTT,CASSSRGDNTGELFF
TRBD1,TRBJ2-1,TRBV2,-,TGTGCCAGCAGTGAACAGGGGGTTAGCTCCTACAATGAGCAGTTCTTC,CASSEQGVSSYNEQFF
TRBD2,TRBJ2-3,TRBV7-9,-,TGTGCCAGCAGCTTAGCGATCTTCGGGGGGGCCGCAGATACGCAGTATTTT,CASSLAIFGGAADTQYF
-,TRBJ1-2,TRBV5-1,-,TGCGCCAGCAGCTTGGAGCTGACTTATGGCTACACCTTC,CASSLELTYGYTF
-,TRBJ1-3,TRBV11-2,once,TGTGCCAGCAGCTTAGGGGGCCCACAACACTACTCTGGAAACACCATATATTTT,CASSLGGPQHYSGNTIYF
TRBD2,TRBJ2-1,TRBV11-2,-,TGTGCCAGCAGCTCCACTAGCGGGAGGGCCGGCTATGAGCAGTTCTTC,CASSSTSGRAGYEQFF
-,TRBJ2-5,TRBV2,-,TGTGCCAGCAGTGGCAGTCGAGAGACCCAGTACTTC,CASSGSRETQYF
-,TRBJ2-2,TRBV9,-,TGTGCCAGCAGCGTACCCAGCACCGGGGAGCTGTTTTTT,CASSVPSTGELFF
TRBD1,TRBJ1-4,TRBV6-5,-,TGTGCCAGCAGTTCCGGGACAGGGCAGCCGAATGAAAAACTGTTTTTT,CASSSGTGQPNEKLFF
-,TRBJ2-7,TRBV2,once,TGTGCCAGCAGTGAAGCGCACCGGGGAGGAAGCTACGAGCAGTACTTC,CASSEAHRGGSYEQYF
TRBD2,TRBJ2-4,TRBV7-8,-,TGTGCCAGCAGCCCCCGGGGGGGCATTCAGTACTTC,CASSPRGGIQYF
-,TRBJ1-1,TRBV14,-,TGTGCCAGCAGCCAAGACAGGGTGAAAGCTTTCTTT,CASSQDRVKAFF
TRBD2,TRBJ2-1,TRBV4-2,once,TGTGCCAGCAGCCAGGGACTAGCGGGATTCGATGAGCAGTTCTTC,CASSQGLAGFDEQFF
-,TRBJ2-3,TRBV6-5,-,TGTGCCAGCAGCCTTCTAGCGCCAAGCACAGATACGCAGTATTTT,CASSLLAPSTDTQYF
TRBD1,TRBJ2-2,TRBV27,-,TGTGCCAGCAGGACGGGACAGGGGAGGCGCGGGGAGCTGTTTTTT,CASRTGQGRRGELFF